This T cell receptor beta chain came from a study of neoadjuvant nivolumab and ipilimumab in lung cancer. TCRdb's copy holds only in-frame clones and misses some; the assay was immunoSEQ multiplex PCR. The sample records roughly 7,100 clones, 65% to 85% being singletons. Germline V gene sequence: CDR1 LNHDA, CDR2 SQIVND (reference sequence). The germline V and J ends were trimmed by 7 bases and 3 bases, with 13 bases remaining between them. This CDR3 spans 14 amino acids. Study findings and constraints: Only a single major-pathologic-response sample was available for clonality analysis. Blood richness before therapy tracked richness in tumors resected after neoadjuvant therapy.

This clone was counted a few times. Antigen specificity is unknown. This chain joins TRBV19 and TRBJ1-5, with D possibly TRBD1 on 6 matching bases. The TCR originated in an adult with non-small cell lung cancer. Sequencing was performed on tumor tissue, taken after neoadjuvant nivolumab, alone or with ipilimumab, at or shortly before surgery. The CDR3 reads CASTFGGLNQPQHF. CDR3 DNA: TGTGCCAGTACTTTCGGGGGGCTCAATCAGCCCCAGCATTTT.